This TCR beta chain was recorded in a study of cytomegalovirus exposure and HLA in healthy donors. Study-level findings and limits: The number of N-insertions in an Asian-associated ancestry cluster was reportedly below the roughly 620-donor mean in a later analysis.

Unmatched junction bases numbered 9, after V lost 5 bases and J lost 4 bases. This CDR3 is built from 15 residues. CDR1 is MNHEY, CDR2 SMNVEV, per germline (reference sequence). Of note for this clone: The antigen is unknown.

PCR was performed using 60 Vbeta and 13 Jbeta primers. Assay used: immunoSEQ multiplex PCR; TCRdb lists only in-frame clones, some missing. The sample includes about 210,000 clones, roughly four fifths of them seen just once. This clonotype originated in a man aged 40-55 years in good health and CMV-seropositive. The source material was PBMCs. The chain couples TRBV27 to TRBJ2-3; 7 nucleotides align to TRBD1. As DNA, the CDR3 is TGTGCCAGCAGTCCCGGACAGGCCCGCGCAGATACGCAGTATTTT. This sequence encodes CASSPGQARADTQYF.